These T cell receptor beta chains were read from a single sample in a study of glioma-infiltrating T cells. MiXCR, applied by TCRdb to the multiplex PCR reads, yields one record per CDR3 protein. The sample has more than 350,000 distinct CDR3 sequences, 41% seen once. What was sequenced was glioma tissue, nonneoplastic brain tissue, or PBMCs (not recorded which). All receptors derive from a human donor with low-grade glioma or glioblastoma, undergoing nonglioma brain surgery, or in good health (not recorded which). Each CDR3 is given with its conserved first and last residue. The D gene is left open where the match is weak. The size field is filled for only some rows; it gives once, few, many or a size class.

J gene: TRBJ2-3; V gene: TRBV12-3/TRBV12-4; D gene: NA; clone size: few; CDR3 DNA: TGTGCCAGCAGTTTTACGGGTTCTACGCAGTATTTT; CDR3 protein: CASSFTGSTQYF
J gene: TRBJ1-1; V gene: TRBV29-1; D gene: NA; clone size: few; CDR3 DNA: TGCAGCGTGTACGAAAACACTGAGGCTTTCTTT; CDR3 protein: CSVYENTEAFF
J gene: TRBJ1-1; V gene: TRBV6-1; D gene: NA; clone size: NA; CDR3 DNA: TGTGCCAGCAGTTGGGGCCTCATGAACACTGAAGCTTTCTTT; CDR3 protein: CASSWGLMNTEAFF
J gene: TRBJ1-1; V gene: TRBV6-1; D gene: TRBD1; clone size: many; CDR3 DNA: TGTGCCAGCACCGTAAGGGGGCCGAACACTGAAGCTTTCTTT; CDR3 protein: CASTVRGPNTEAFF
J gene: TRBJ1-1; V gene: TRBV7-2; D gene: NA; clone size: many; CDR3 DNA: TGTGCCAGCAGCTTGGGGACGGGCACTGAAGCTTTCTTT; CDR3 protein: CASSLGTGTEAFF
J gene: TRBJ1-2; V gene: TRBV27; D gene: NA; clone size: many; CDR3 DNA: TGTGCCAGCAGTTATGGGCCGAACTATGGCTACACCTTC; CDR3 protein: CASSYGPNYGYTF
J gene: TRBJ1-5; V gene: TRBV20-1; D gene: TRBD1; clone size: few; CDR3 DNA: TGCAGTGCTGACGGGACAGGGGCCCCGGCCGGACAGCCCCAGCATTTT; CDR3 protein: CSADGTGAPAGQPQHF
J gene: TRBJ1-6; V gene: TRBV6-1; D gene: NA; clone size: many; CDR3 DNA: TGTGCCAGCAGTGAAGTTCGCCCGCATTATAATTCACCCCTCCACTTT; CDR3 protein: CASSEVRPHYNSPLHF
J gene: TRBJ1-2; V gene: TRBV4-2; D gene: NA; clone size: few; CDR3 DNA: TGTGCCAGCCGGGAGACAACTAACTATGGCTACACCTTC; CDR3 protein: CASRETTNYGYTF
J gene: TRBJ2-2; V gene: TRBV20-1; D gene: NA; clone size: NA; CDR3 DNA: TGCAGTGCTAGAGATCTACGGATAGCCCACGGGGAGCTGTTTTTT; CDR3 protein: CSARDLRIAHGELFF
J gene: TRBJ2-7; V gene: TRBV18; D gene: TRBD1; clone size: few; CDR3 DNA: TGTGCCAGCTCACCCGCGGGACAGGCCTCCTACGAGCAGTACTTC; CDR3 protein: CASSPAGQASYEQYF
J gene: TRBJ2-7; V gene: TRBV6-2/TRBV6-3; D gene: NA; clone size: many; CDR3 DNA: TGTGCCAGCAGCCACCCTATGCAAAGAACCTACGAGCAGTACTTC; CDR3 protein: CASSHPMQRTYEQYF
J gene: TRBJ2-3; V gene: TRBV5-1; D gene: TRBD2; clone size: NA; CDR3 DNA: TGCGCCAGCAGCTTGGCCTCAACTAGCGGGACGGATACGCAGTATTTT; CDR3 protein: CASSLASTSGTDTQYF
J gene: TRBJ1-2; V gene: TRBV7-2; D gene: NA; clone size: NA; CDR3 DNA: TGTGCCAGCAGCCGTGCTGCTGGAAATGGCTACACCTTC; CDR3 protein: CASSRAAGNGYTF
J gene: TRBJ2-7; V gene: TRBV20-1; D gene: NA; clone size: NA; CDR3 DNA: TGCAGTGCTAGAGATGAATTCGCGGTACCGCTCTACGAGCAGTACTTC; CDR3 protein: CSARDEFAVPLYEQYF
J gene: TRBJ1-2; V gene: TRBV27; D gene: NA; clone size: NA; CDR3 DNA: TGTGCCAGCAGCCGTAACTTAAGCTACACCTTC; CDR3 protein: CASSRNLSYTF
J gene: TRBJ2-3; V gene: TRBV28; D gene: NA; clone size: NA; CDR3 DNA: TGTGCCAGCAGTCGCCCGCCGGGTCTAGCGCTCTCCACAGATACGCAGTATTTT; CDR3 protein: CASSRPPGLALSTDTQYF
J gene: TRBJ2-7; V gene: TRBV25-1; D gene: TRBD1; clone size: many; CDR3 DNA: TGTGCCAGCAGTGAGGGGACAGCCTACTCCTACGAGCAGTACTTC; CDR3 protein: CASSEGTAYSYEQYF
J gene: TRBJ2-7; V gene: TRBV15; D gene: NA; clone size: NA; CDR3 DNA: TGTGCCACCAGCGGCCGTAGGACAGAGTGCTACGAGCAGTACTTC; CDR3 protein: CATSGRRTECYEQYF
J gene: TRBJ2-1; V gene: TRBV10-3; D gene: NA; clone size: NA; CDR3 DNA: TGTGCCATCAGCGCTCTGGAGGCACACTACAATGAGCAGTTCTTC; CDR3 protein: CAISALEAHYNEQFF
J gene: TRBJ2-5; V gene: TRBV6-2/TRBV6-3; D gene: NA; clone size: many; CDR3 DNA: TGTGCCAGCAGTGGCCAAGAGACCCAGTACTTC; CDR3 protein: CASSGQETQYF
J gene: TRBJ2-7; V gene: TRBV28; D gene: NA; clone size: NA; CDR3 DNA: TGTGCCAGCAGATCTAATTACGCCCCGCCCCTCCTCGAGCAGTACTTC; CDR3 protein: CASRSNYAPPLLEQYF
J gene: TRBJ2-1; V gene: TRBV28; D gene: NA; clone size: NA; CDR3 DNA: TGTGCCAGCAGTTTAAAGGTCCAAACTTACAATGAGCAGTTCTTC; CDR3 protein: CASSLKVQTYNEQFF
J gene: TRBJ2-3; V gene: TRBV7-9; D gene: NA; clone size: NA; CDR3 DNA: TGTGCCAGCAGCTTTAGCAACACAGATACGCAGTATTTT; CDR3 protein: CASSFSNTDTQYF
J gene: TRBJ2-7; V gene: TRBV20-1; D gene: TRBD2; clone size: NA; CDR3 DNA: TGCAGTGCTACGGGGACTAGCGGGATATCCCCCAACTACGAGCAGTACTTC; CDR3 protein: CSATGTSGISPNYEQYF
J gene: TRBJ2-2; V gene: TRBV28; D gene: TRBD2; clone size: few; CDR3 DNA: TGTGCCACCGGGGCCCGGGGGGCGAACACCGGGGAGCTGTTTTTT; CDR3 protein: CATGARGANTGELFF
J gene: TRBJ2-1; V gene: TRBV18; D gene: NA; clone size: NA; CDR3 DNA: TGTGCCAGCTCACCAGGGGCAGGCTCCTACAATGAGCAGTTCTTC; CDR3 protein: CASSPGAGSYNEQFF
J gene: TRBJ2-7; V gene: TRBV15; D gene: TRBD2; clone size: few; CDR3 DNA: TGTGCCACCAGAGCCGGGACTAGCGGGGACATCTACGAGCAGTACTTC; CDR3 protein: CATRAGTSGDIYEQYF
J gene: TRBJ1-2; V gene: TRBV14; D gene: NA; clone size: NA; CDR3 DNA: TGTGCCAGCAGCCAAGATATTGGTCCCTATGGCTACACCTTC; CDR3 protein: CASSQDIGPYGYTF
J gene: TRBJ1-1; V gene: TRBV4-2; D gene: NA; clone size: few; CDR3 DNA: TGTGCCAGCAGCCAAGATCAGAGGGGTCATTACACTGAAGCTTTCTTT; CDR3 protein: CASSQDQRGHYTEAFF
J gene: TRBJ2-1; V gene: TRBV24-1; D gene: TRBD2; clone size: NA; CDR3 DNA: TGTGCCACCAGTGATCCATCCTCACGACTAGCGGGACTTCCAAATGAGCAGTTCTTC; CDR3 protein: CATSDPSSRLAGLPNEQFF
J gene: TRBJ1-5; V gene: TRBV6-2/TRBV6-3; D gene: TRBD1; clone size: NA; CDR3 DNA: TGTGCCAGCAGTTACGGTGACAGGGCTAATCAGCTCCAGCATTTT; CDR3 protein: CASSYGDRANQLQHF
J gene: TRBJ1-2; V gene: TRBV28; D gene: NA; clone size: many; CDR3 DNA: TGTGCCAGCAGTGCACAGGGTCGTTCTGCTGGCTACACCTTC; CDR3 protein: CASSAQGRSAGYTF
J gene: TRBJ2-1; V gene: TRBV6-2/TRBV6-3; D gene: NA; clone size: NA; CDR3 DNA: TGTGCCAGCAGTTACTCGGGCAGGGGGGGCCATGAGCAGTTC; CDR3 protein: CASSYSGRGGHEQF
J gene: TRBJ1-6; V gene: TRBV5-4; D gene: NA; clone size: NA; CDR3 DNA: TGTGCCAGCAGCTTCAGTAGGGGGAATTCACCCCTCCACTTT; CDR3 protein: CASSFSRGNSPLHF
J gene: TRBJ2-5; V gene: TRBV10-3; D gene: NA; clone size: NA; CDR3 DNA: TGTGCCATCAGCCAAGGGGAGACCCGGGAGACCCAGTACTTC; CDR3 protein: CAISQGETRETQYF
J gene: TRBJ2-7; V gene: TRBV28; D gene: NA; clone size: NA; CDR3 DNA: TGTGCCAGCAGTCCGGCAGGAGACAGCTACGAGCAGTACTTC; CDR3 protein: CASSPAGDSYEQYF
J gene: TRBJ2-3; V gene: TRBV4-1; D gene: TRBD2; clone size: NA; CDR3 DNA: TGCGCCAGCAGCCAAGAAGGTCTAGCGGGTAGTCCCACAGATACGCAGTATTTT; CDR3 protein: CASSQEGLAGSPTDTQYF
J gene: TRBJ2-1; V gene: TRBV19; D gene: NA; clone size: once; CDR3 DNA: TGTGCCAGTTCTGAGTGGGGTCCCGAAGGGAATGAGCAGTTCTTC; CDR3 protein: CASSEWGPEGNEQFF
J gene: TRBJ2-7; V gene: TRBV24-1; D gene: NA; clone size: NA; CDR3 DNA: TGTGCCACCAGTGATCCCGGTTTCGGGAGATGGGAGCAGTACTTC; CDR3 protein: CATSDPGFGRWEQYF
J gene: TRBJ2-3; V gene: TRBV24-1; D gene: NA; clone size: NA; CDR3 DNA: TGTGCCACCAGTGATTCAGTCTACGGACAGAGCATCACAGATACGCAGTATTTT; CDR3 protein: CATSDSVYGQSITDTQYF
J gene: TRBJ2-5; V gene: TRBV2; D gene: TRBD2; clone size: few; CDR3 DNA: TGTGCCAGCAGTGAGAGGACACCGACTAGCTCCAGGCCCCAGTACTTC; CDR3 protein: CASSERTPTSSRPQYF
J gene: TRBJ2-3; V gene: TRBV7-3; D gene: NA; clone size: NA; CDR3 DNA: TGTGCCAGCAGCCCAGAGGAGGCAGATACGCAGTATTTT; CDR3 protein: CASSPEEADTQYF
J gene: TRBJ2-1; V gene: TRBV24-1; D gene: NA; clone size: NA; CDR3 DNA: TGTGCCACCAGTGATTTGGGGAGAACCTCCTACAATGAGCAGTTCTTC; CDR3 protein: CATSDLGRTSYNEQFF
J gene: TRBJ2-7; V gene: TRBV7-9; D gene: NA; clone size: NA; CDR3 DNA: TGTGCCAGCAGCTTAGTCGGGAAAGGTAGCTACTACGAGCAGTACTTC; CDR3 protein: CASSLVGKGSYYEQYF
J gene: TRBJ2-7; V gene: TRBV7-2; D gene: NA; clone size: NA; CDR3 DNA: TGCGCCAGCAGCCCCACGGACGGCAGCTCCTACGAGCAGTACTTC; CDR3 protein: CASSPTDGSSYEQYF
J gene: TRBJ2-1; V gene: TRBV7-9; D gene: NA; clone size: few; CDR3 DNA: TGTGCCAGCAGCCTATCGCCGGAGTTTATTCGGACGAGGACAACCTACAATGAGCAGTTCTTC; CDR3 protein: CASSLSPEFIRTRTTYNEQFF
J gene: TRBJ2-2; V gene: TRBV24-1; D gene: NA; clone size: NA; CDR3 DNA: TGTGCCACCAGTGATTCAGGGGAGCTGTTTTTT; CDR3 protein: CATSDSGELFF
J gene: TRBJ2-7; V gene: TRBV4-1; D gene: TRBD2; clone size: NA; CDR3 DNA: TGCGCCAGCAGCCACGGACTAGCGTACGAGCAGTACTTC; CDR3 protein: CASSHGLAYEQYF